A selection of T cell receptor beta chains follows, all from one sample in a study of PD-1 blockade in classical Hodgkin lymphoma. Method: immunoSEQ multiplex PCR; TCRdb's copy keeps in-frame clones and lacks some. The data show some 17,000 clones, more than 80% seen once. Sequenced input: peripheral blood mononuclear cells (PBMCs). The receptor set was obtained from a human donor with classical Hodgkin lymphoma. The conserved cysteine and the conserved F or W are not part of the CDR3 here. Each record gives: J gene, V gene, CDR3 length, CDR3 protein.

>TRBJ1-1|TRBV30|11
AWSAMGSTEAF
>TRBJ1-6|TRBV11-2|11
ASSLVGDSALH
>TRBJ2-7|TRBV9|12
ASSVEDVPYEQY
>TRBJ1-1|TRBV14|18
ASSRRGKLTFSPLNTEAF
>TRBJ1-3|TRBV30|12
AWSPPGPRNTIY
>TRBJ2-7|TRBV7-9|12
ASSSRGQTYEQY
>TRBJ2-3|TRBV10-3|12
AIKGLGSTDTQY
>TRBJ2-1|TRBV10-1|13
ASSEQGSSYNEQF
>TRBJ1-1|TRBV9|11
ASSVDSNTEAF
>TRBJ2-7|TRBV4-1|20
ASSQERGDWQVGIAGHYEQY
>TRBJ2-7|TRBV7-3|12
ASSVTSGTYEQY
>TRBJ1-5|TRBV5-1|11
ASSPDSNQPQH
>TRBJ1-6|TRBV7-9|12
ASSLQGENSPLH
>TRBJ2-7|TRBV7-2|12
ASSLTSGRDEQY
>TRBJ1-5|TRBV9|11
ASSVTSHQPQH
>TRBJ2-3|TRBV5-6|11
ASSPGQTNTQY
>TRBJ1-4|TRBV20-1|9
SASWNEKLF
>TRBJ1-1|TRBV6-5|13
ASSYQAAIGTEAF
>TRBJ1-1|TRBV18|12
ASSRAIGLSEAF
>TRBJ1-1|TRBV18|13
ASASGVGSNTEAF
>TRBJ2-1|TRBV28|11
ASSLFRVREQF
>TRBJ1-1|TRBV25-1|13
ASSASRQGETEAF
>TRBJ1-4|TRBV10-1|13
ASSESSAGSEKLF
>TRBJ2-5|TRBV29-1|11
SGRGLYQETQY
>TRBJ1-1|TRBV4-1|15
ASSLPDRRPSRTEAF
>TRBJ2-7|TRBV29-1|10
SVAGTSYEQY
>TRBJ2-2|TRBV30|14
AWSVLRTGNTGELF
>TRBJ2-1|TRBV25-1|15
ATHPLGGSGRGNEQF
>TRBJ1-6|TRBV5-1|11
ASSLAGRSPLH
>TRBJ2-1|TRBV10-1|12
ASSDDSDYNEQF
>TRBJ2-1|TRBV25-1|12
ASSDPRGPGEQF
>TRBJ1-2|TRBV15|13
ATSRGSPRSYGYT
>TRBJ1-3|TRBV30|12
AWKGTRRGNTIY
>TRBJ1-1|TRBV19|11
ASSLAVNTEAF
>TRBJ1-1|TRBV5-4|10
ASRGDGPEAF
>TRBJ2-1|TRBV6-5|11
ASSYSTTDEQF
>TRBJ2-5|TRBV7-2|13
ASSSRFGTQETQY